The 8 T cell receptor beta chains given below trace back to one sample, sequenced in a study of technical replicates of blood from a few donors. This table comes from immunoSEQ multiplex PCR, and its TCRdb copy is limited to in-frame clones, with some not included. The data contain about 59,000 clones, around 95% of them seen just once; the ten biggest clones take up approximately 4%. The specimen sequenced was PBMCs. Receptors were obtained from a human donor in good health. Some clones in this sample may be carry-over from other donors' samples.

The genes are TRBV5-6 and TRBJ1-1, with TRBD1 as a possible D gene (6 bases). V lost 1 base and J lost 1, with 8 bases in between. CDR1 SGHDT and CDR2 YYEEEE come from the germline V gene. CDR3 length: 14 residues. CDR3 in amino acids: CASSLRGRNTEAFF. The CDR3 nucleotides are TGTGCCAGCAGCTTGAGGGGGAGGAACACTGAAGCTTTCTTT.

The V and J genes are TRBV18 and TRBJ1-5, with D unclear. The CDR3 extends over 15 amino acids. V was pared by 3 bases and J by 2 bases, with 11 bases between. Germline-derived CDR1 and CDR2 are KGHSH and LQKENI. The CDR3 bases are TGTGCCAGCTCACCCTCGGAGGCGGGCAATCAGCCCCAGCATTTT. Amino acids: CASSPSEAGNQPQHF.

This CDR3 is CASSQVGGSGNTIYF. The CDR3, as DNA: TGTGCCAGCAGCCAAGTGGGAGGGTCTGGAAACACCATATATTTT. The J gene is TRBJ1-3, the V gene TRBV14; the D is unclear. CDR1 and CDR2 (germline): SGHDN, FVKESK. V was pared by 1 base and J by 1 base, with 8 bases between. There are 15 residues in the CDR3.

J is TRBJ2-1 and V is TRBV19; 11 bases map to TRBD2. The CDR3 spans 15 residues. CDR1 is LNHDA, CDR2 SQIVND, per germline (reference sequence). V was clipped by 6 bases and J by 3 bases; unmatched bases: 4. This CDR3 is CASSHLAGGYNEQFF. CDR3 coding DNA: TGTGCCAGTAGCCACCTAGCGGGAGGCTACAATGAGCAGTTCTTC.

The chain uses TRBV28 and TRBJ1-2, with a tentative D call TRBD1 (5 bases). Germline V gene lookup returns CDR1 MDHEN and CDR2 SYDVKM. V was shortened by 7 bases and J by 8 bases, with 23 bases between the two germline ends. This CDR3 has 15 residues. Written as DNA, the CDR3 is TGTGCCAGCACCCCAATGGGGGGGACCCGGGGAGGCTACACCTTC. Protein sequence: CASTPMGGTRGGYTF.

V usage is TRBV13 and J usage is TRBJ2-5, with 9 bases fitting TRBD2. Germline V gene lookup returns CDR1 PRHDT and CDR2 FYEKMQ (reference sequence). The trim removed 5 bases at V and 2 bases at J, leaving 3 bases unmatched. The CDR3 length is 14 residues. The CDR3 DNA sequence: TGTGCCAGCAGCCTAAGCGGGGGGCAAGAGACCCAGTACTTC. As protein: CASSLSGGQETQYF.

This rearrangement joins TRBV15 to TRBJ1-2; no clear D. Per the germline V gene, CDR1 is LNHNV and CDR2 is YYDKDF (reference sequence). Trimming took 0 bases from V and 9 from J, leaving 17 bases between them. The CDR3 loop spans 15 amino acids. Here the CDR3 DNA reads TGTGCCACCAGCAGAGATAGGCGGGTTAGGGCCAGCTACACCTTC. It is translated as CATSRDRRVRASYTF.

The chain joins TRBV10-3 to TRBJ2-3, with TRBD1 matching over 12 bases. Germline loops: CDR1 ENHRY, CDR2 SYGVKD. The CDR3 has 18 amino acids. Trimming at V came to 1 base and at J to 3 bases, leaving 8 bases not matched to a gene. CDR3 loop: CAISEFLGQGARTDTQYF. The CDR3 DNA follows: TGTGCCATCAGTGAGTTTTTGGGACAGGGGGCGCGGACAGATACGCAGTATTTT.